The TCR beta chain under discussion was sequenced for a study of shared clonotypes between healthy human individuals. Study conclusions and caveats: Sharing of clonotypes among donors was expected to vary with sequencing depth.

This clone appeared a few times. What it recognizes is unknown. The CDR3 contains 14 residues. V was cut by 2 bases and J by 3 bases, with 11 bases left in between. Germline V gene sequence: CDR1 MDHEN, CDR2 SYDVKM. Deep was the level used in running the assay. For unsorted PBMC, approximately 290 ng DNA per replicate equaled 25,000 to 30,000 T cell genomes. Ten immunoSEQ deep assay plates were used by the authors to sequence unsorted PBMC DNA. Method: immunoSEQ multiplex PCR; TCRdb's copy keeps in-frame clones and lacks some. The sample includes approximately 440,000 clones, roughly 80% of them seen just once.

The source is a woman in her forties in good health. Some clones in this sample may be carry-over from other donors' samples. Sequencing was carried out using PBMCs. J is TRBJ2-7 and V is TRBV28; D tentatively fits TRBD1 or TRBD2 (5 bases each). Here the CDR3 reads CASSLGGVGYEQYF. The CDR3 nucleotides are TGTGCCAGCAGTTTAGGGGGAGTGGGCTACGAGCAGTACTTC.